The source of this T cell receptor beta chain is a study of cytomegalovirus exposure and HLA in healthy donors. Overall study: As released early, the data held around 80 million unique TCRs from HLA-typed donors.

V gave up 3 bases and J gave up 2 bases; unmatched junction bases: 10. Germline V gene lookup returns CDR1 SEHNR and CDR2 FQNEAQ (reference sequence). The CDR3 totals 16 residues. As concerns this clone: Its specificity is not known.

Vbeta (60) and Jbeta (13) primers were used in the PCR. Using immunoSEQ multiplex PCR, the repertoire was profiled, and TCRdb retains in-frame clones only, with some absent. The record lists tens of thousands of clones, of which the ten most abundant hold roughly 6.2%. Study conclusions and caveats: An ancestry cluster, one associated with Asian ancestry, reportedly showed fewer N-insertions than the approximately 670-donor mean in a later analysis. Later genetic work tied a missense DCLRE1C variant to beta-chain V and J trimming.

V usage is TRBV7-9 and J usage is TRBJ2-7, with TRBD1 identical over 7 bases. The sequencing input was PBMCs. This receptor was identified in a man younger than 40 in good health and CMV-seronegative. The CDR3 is CASSLWDSEAPYEQYF. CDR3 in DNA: TGTGCCAGCAGCTTGTGGGACAGCGAGGCCCCCTACGAGCAGTACTTC. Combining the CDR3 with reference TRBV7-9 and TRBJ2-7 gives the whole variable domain DTGVSQNPRHKITKRGQNVTFRCDPISEHNRLYWYRQTLGQGPEFLTYFQNEAQLEKSRLLSDRFSAERPKGSFSTLEIQRTEQGDSAMYLCASSLWDSEAPYEQYFGPGTRLTVT.